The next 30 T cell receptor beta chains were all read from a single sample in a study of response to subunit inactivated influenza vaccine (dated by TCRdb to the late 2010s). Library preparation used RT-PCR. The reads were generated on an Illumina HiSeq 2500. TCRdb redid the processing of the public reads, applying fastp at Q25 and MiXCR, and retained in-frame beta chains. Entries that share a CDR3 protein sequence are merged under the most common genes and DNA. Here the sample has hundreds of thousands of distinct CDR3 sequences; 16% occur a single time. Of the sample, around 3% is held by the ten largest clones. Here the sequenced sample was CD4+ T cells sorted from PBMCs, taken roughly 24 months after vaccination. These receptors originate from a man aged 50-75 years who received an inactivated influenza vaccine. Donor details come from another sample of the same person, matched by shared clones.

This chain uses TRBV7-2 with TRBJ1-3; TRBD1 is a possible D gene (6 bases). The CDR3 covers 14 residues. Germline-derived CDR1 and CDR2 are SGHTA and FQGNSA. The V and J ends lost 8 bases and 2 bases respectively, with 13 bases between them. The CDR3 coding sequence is TGTGCCAGCCACCGGGGGGGCGCTGGAAACACCATATATTTT. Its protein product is CASHRGGAGNTIYF.

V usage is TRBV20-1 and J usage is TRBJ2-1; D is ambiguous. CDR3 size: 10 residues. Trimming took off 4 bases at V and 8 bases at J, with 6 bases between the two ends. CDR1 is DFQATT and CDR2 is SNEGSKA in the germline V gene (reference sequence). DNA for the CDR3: TGCAGTGCTATGACGGATGAGCAGTTCTTC. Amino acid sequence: CSAMTDEQFF.

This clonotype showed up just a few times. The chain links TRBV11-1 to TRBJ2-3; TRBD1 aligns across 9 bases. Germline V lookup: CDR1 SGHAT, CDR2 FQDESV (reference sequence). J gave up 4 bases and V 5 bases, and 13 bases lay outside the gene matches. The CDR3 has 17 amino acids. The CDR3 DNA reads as TGTGCCAGCAGCCCGATGACGGGACAGGGAAATTCAGATACGCAGTATTTT. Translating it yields CASSPMTGQGNSDTQYF.

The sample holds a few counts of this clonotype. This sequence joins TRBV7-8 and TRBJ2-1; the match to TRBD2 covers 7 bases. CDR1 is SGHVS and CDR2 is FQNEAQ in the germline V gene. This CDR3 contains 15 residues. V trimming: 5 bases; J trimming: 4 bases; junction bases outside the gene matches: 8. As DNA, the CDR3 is TGTGCCAGCAGCCCCGGGACTACCAAATACAATGAGCAGTTCTTC. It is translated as CASSPGTTKYNEQFF. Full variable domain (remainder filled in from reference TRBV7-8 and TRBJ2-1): GAGVSQSPRYKVAKRGQDVALRCDPISGHVSLFWYQQALGQGPEFLTYFQNEAQLDKSGLPSDRFFAERPEGSVSTLKIQRTQQEDSAVYLCASSPGTTKYNEQFFGPGTRLTVL.

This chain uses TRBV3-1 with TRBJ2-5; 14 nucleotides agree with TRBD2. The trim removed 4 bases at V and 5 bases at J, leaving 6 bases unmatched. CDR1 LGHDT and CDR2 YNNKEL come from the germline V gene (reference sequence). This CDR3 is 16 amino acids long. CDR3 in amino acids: CASSRGLAGGEETQYF. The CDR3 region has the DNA TGTGCCAGCAGCCGAGGACTAGCGGGAGGAGAGGAGACCCAGTACTTC.

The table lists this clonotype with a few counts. As DNA, the CDR3 is TGTGCCAGCAGCCAAGGAGTTCCAGATACGCAGTATTTT. This encodes CASSQGVPDTQYF. J is TRBJ2-3 and V is TRBV4-2, with D uncertain. CDR3 size: 13 residues. CDR1 and CDR2 from the germline V gene are LGHNA and YNFKEQ. The V and J ends lost 1 base and 4 bases respectively, with 6 bases between them.

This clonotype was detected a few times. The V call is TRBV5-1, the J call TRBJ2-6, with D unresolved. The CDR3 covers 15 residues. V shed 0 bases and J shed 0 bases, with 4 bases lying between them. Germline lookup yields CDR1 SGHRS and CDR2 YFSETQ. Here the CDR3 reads CASSLVPSGANVLTF. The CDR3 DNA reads TGCGCCAGCAGCTTGGTTCCCTCTGGGGCCAACGTCCTGACTTTC.

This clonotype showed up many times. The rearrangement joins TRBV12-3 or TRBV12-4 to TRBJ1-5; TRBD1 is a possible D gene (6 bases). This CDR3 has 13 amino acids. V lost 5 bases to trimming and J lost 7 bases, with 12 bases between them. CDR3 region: CASSQGWEQPQHF. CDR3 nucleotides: TGTGCCAGCAGTCAGGGGTGGGAGCAGCCCCAGCATTTT.

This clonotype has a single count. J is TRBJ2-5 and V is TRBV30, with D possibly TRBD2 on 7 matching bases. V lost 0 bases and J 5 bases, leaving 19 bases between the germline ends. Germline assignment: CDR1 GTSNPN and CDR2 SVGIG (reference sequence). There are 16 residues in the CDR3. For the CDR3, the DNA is TGTGCCTGGAGTGTACGAGTAGGGGGGGCGAGGGAGACCCAGTACTTC. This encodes CAWSVRVGGARETQYF.

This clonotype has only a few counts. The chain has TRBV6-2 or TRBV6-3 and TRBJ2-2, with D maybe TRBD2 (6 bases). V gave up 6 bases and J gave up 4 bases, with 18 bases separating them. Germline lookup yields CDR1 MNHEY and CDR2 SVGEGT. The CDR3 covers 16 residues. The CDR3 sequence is CASSPGLGGLTGELFF. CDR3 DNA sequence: TGTGCCAGCAGCCCGGGCCTCGGGGGACTCACCGGGGAGCTGTTTTTT.

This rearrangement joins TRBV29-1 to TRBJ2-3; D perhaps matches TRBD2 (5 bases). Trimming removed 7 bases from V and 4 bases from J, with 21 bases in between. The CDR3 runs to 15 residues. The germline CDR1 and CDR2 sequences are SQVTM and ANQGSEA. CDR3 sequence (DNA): TGCAGCGCCGTCCGGACTGGCCTAGAGTCAGATACGCAGTATTTT. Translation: CSAVRTGLESDTQYF.

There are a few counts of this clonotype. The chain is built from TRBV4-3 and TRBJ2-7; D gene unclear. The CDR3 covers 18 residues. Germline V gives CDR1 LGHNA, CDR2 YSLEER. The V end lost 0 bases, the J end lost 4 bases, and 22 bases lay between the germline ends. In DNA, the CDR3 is TGCGCCAGCAGCCAAGAAGCTCTCCCAGGTTTTTTCGCTTACGAGCAGTACTTC. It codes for CASSQEALPGFFAYEQYF.

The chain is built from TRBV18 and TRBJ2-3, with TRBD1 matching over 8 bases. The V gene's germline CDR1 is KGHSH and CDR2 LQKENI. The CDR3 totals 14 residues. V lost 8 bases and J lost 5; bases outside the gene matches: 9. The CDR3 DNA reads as TGTGCCAGCCTGTCGGACAGGGCGTTAGATACGCAGTATTTT. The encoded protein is CASLSDRALDTQYF.

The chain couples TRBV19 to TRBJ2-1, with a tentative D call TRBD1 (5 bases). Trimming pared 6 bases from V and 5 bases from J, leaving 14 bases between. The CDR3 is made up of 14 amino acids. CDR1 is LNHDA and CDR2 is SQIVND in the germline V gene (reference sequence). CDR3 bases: TGTGCCAGTAGCAGGGTTGGGTCGCACAATGAGCAGTTCTTC. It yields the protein CASSRVGSHNEQFF.

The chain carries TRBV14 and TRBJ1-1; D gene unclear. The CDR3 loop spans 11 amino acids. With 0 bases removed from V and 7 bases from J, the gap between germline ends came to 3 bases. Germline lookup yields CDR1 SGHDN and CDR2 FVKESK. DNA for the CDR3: TGTGCCAGCAGCCAAGATAGTGAAGCTTTCTTT. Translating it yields CASSQDSEAFF. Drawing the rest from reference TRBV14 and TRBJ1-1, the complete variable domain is EAGVTQFPSHSVIEKGQTVTLRCDPISGHDNLYWYRRVMGKEIKFLLHFVKESKQDESGMPNNRFLAERTGGTYSTLKVQPAELEDSGVYFCASSQDSEAFFGQGTRLTVV.

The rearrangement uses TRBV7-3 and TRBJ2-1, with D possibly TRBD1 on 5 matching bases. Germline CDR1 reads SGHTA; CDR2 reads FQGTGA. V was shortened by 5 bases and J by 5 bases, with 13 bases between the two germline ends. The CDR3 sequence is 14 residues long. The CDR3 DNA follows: TGTGCCAGCAGCGAATGGGGCCTAAACAATGAGCAGTTCTTC. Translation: CASSEWGLNNEQFF.

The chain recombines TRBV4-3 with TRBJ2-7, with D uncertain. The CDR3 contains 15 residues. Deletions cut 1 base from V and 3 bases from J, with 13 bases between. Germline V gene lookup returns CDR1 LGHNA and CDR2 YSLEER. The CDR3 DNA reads TGCGCCAGCAGCCAAGCGTACAGCCCCCTCTACGAGCAGTACTTC. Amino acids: CASSQAYSPLYEQYF.

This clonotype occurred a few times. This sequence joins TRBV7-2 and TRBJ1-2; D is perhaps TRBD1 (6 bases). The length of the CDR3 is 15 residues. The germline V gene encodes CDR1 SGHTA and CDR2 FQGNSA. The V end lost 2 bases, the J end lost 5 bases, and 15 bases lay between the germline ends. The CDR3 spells CASSLSQGREYGYTF. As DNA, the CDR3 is TGTGCCAGCAGCTTAAGCCAGGGGCGGGAATATGGCTACACCTTC. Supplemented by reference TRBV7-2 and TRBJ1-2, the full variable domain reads GAGVSQSPSNKVTEKGKDVELRCDPISGHTALYWYRQSLGQGLEFLIYFQGNSAPDKSGLPSDRFSAERTGGSVSTLTIQRTQQEDSAVYLCASSLSQGREYGYTFGSGTRLTVV.

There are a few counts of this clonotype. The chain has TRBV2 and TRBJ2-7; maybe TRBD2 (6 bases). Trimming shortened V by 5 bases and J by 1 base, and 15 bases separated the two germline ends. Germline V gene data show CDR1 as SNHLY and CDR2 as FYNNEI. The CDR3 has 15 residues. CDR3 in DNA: TGTGCCAGCAGTCCCGGGACTGAGGTTTCCTACGAGCAGTACTTC. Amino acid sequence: CASSPGTEVSYEQYF.

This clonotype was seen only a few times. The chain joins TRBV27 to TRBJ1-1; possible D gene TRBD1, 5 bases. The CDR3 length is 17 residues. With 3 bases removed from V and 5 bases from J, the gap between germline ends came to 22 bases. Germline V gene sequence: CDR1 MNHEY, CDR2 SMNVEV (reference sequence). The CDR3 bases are TGTGCCAGCAGTTTGTCGACGTTACGCAGGGAGAGTACTGAAGCTTTCTTT. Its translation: CASSLSTLRRESTEAFF.

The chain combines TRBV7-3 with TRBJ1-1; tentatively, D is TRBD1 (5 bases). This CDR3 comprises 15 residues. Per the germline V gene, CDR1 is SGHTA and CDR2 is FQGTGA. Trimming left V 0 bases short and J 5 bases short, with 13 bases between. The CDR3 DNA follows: TGTGCCAGCAGCTTAACGACGGGGGTTGGGACTGAAGCTTTCTTT. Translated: CASSLTTGVGTEAFF.

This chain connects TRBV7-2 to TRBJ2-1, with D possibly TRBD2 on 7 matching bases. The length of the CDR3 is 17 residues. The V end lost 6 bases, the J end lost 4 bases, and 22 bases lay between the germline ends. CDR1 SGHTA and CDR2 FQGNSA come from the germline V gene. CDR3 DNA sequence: TGTGCCAGCAGAAAGAGTGGGGGGGGCCTTTCATACAATGAGCAGTTCTTC. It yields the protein CASRKSGGGLSYNEQFF.

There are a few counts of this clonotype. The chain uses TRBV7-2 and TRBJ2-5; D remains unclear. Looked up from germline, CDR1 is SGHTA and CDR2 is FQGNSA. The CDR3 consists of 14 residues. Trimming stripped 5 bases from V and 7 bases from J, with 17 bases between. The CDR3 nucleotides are TGTGCCAGCAGCACCGGCACTGGTTTCTCGACCCAGTACTTC. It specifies CASSTGTGFSTQYF.

The CDR3 region is CASSLMDRPTYGYTF. The CDR3 DNA is TGTGCCAGCAGTTTAATGGACAGGCCTACCTATGGCTACACCTTC. The rearrangement joins TRBV12-3 or TRBV12-4 to TRBJ1-2; TRBD1 aligns across 7 bases. There are 15 residues in the CDR3. V was pared by 2 bases and J by 4 bases, with 7 bases of the junction left unmatched.

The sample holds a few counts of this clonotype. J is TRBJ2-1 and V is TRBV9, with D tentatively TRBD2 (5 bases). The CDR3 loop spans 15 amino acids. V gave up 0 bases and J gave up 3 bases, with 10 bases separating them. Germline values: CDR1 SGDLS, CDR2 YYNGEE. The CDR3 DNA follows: TGTGCCAGCAGCGTAGCCGAGGGCCTCTACAATGAGCAGTTCTTC. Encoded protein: CASSVAEGLYNEQFF.

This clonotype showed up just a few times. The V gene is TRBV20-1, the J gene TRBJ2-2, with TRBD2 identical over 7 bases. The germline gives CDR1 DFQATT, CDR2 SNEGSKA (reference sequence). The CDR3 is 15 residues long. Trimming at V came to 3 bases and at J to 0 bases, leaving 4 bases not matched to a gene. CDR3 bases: TGCAGTGCTAGTTTGACTAGCCCGAACACCGGGGAGCTGTTTTTT. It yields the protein CSASLTSPNTGELFF.

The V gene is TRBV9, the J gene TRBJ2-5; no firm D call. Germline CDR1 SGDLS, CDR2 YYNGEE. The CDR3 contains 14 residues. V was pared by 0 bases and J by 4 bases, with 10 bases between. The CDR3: CASSVDLEGETQYF. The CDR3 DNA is TGTGCCAGCAGCGTAGATTTGGAAGGAGAGACCCAGTACTTC.

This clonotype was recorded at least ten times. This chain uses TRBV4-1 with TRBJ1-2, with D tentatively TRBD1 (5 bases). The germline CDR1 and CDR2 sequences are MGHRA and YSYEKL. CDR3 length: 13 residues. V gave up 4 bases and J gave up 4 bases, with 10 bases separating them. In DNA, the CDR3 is TGCGCCAGCAGCCCCGGAGGGGTCTATGGCTACACCTTC. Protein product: CASSPGGVYGYTF.

The CDR3 sequence is CASSYDRGGKTQYF. In nucleotides, the CDR3 is TGTGCCAGCAGTTACGACAGGGGGGGAAAGACCCAGTACTTC. This chain connects TRBV6-5 to TRBJ2-5, with TRBD1 matching 9 bases. The V segment lost 2 bases and the J segment 6 bases; nucleotides outside the gene matches: 4. The CDR3 runs 14 residues. From germline, CDR1 is MNHEY and CDR2 SVGAGI.

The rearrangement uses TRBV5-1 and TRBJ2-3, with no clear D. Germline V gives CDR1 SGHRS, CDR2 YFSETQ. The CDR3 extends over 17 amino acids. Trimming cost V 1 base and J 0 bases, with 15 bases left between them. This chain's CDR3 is CASSLSLGTSSTDTQYF. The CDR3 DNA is TGCGCCAGCAGCTTGAGCCTCGGAACTTCTAGCACAGATACGCAGTATTTT. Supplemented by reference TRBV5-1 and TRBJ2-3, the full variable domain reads KAGVTQTPRYLIKTRGQQVTLSCSPISGHRSVSWYQQTPGQGLQFLFEYFSETQRNKGNFPGRFSGRQFSNSRSEMNVSTLELGDSALYLCASSLSLGTSSTDTQYFGPGTRLTVL.